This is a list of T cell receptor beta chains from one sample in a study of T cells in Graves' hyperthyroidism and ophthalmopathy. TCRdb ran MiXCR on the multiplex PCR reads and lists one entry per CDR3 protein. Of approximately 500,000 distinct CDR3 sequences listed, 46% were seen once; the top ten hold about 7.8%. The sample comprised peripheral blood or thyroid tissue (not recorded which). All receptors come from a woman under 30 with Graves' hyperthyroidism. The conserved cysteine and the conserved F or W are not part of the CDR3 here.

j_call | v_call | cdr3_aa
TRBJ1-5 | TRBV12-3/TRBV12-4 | ASGTGQNQPQH
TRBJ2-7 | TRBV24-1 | ATSDGGPRYEQY
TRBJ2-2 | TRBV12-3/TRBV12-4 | ASSLSPMGTGELF
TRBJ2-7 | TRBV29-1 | SVIGTGPSYEQY
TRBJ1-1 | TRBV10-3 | AISDGGPGTGEVTEAF
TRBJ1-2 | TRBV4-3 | ASSHPGRPYYGYT
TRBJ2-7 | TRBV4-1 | ASSHPPRTDRFWEQY
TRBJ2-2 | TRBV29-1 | SVPRTNTGELF
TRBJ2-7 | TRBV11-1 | ASSPWGFANTGELY
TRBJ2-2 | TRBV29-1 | SFSGVRTGELF
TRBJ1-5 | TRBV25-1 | ASSVNQPQH
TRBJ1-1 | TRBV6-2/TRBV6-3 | ASSRQGSTEAF
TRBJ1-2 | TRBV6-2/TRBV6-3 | ASTYTRAGTDDGYT
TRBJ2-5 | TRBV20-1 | SARVQGETQY
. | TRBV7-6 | ASSLSDEAYNEQF
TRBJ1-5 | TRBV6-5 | ASTSRRSGNQH
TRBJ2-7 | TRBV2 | ASSASASYNEQY
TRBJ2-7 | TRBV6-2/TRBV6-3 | ASSYETGPYEQY
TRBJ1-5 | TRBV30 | AWSRQGAGQPQH
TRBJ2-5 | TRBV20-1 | SANPLAGGRETQY
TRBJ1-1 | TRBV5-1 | ASSILAGGNTEAF
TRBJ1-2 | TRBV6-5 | ASLTSRGQGVNGYT
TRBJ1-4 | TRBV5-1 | ASSLDGAPGEKLF
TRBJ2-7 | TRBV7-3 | AGSLGGSPTYEQY
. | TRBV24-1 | ATSDFLAGSYNEQF
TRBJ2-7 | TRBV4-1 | ASSQEGLGQGDEQY
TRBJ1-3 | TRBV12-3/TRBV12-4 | ASSSDWRNTIY
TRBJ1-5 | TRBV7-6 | ASSLARLAGGQETQH
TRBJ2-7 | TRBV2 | ASSGQGGGEQY
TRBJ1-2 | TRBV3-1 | ASSQAGTYSYT
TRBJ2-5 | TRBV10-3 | AIRRNQY
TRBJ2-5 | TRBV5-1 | ASSFGTRRETQY
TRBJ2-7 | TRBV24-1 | ALPGTSGDEQY
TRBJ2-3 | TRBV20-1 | SARGPTDTQY
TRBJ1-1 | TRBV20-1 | SARGGLWAF
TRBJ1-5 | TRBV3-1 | ASSQDSGASQH
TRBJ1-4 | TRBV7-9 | ASSSARGEKLF
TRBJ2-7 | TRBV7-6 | ASSRGREQY
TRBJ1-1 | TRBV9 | ASSVGGQGEAF
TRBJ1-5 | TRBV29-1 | SVADRGNQPQH
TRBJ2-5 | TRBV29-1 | SVGGQSRETQY
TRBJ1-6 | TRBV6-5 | ASSYSIQGRVSLH
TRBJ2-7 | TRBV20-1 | SAREWKTSGRAEGEQY
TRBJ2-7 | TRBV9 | ASSVEGGQFPLY
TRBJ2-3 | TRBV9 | ASSVDRASTDTQY
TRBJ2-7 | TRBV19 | ASGRQGTYEQY
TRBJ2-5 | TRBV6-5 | ASSYGGRETQY